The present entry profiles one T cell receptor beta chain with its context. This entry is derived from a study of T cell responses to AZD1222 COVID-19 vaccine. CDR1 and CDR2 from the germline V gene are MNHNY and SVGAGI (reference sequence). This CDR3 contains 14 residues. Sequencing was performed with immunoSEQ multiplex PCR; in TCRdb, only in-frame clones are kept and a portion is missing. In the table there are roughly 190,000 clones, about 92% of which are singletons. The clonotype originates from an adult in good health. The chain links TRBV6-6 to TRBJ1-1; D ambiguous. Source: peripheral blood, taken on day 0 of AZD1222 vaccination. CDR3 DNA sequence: TGTGGCGCGGGCCCGGGGTTAGGGAACACTGAAGCTTTCTTT. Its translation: CGAGPGLGNTEAFF.